The 10 T cell receptor beta chains reported below all come from one sample, sequenced in a study of STAT3 mutations in large granular lymphocyte leukemia. Whole-study results and caveats: Every T-LGLL patient had at least one immunodominant TCRbeta clonotype.

These receptors have no identified antigens. Clones were sequenced by immunoSEQ multiplex PCR, and TCRdb holds only the in-frame ones, with some missing. Among about 15,000 clones, 80% to 95% were seen once, and the ten largest hold roughly 9%. Sequences were obtained from peripheral blood mononuclear cells. These receptor sequences come from a woman aged 45-59 years with T-cell large granular lymphocyte leukemia. Some clones in this sample may be carry-over from other donors' samples.

The chain has TRBV28 and TRBJ1-2; weak D call: TRBD1 (5 bases). In germline, CDR1 is MDHEN, CDR2 SYDVKM. There are 14 residues in the CDR3. Trimming cost V 5 bases and J 0 bases, with 10 bases left between them. CDR3 coding DNA: TGTGCCAGCAGTCCCGGACACCCTAACTATGGCTACACCTTC. Amino acid sequence: CASSPGHPNYGYTF.

The chain links TRBV19 to TRBJ2-1; the D gene is possibly TRBD2 (6 bases). Germline V gene lookup returns CDR1 LNHDA and CDR2 SQIVND (reference sequence). The CDR3 length is 15 residues. The V and J ends lost 2 bases and 7 bases respectively, with 15 bases between them. The CDR3 protein is CASSIMAGMVNEQFF. As DNA, the CDR3 is TGTGCCAGTAGTATAATGGCGGGAATGGTAAATGAGCAGTTCTTC.

The chain is built from TRBV29-1 and TRBJ1-4, with D unclear. Germline lookup yields CDR1 SQVTM and CDR2 ANQGSEA. This CDR3 region has 13 residues. V was clipped by 2 bases and J by 4 bases, with 8 bases between them. CDR3: CSVEIRNNEKLFF. CDR3 DNA sequence: TGCAGCGTTGAAATCAGGAATAATGAAAAACTGTTTTTT.

The genes are TRBV27 and TRBJ1-2; D possibly corresponds to TRBD1 (6 bases). Germline-derived CDR1 and CDR2 are MNHEY and SMNVEV (reference sequence). The CDR3 is 15 residues long. V was clipped by 2 bases and J by 2 bases, with 12 bases between them. CDR3 sequence (DNA): TGTGCCAGCAGTTTAGCCCGCAGGGGCAACTATGGCTACACCTTC. Translating gives CASSLARRGNYGYTF.

The chain combines TRBV5-1 with TRBJ2-7; D is ambiguous. This CDR3 is 13 amino acids long. Germline V gives CDR1 SGHRS, CDR2 YFSETQ. Trimming pared 4 bases from V and 3 bases from J, leaving 11 bases between. The CDR3 sequence is CASSGLMNYEQYF. CDR3 nucleotide sequence: TGCGCCAGCAGCGGGTTAATGAACTACGAGCAGTACTTC. The full variable domain, its missing parts supplied by reference TRBV5-1 and TRBJ2-7, is KAGVTQTPRYLIKTRGQQVTLSCSPISGHRSVSWYQQTPGQGLQFLFEYFSETQRNKGNFPGRFSGRQFSNSRSEMNVSTLELGDSALYLCASSGLMNYEQYFGPGTRLTVT.

The rearrangement joins TRBV7-9 to TRBJ1-1; perhaps TRBD1 as D (5 bases). V was clipped by 2 bases and J by 4 bases, with 11 bases between them. Looked up from germline, CDR1 is SEHNR and CDR2 is FQNEAQ (reference sequence). This CDR3 contains 14 residues. Written as DNA, the CDR3 is TGTGCCAGCAGCTTAACCGGGGGGACCACTGAAGCTTTCTTT. This encodes CASSLTGGTTEAFF.

The chain employs TRBV6-5 and TRBJ1-5, with no clear D. Trimming removed 5 bases at V and 1 base at J, with 12 bases between. The CDR3 is 15 residues long. Germline V gene data show CDR1 as MNHEY and CDR2 as SVGAGI. As DNA, the CDR3 is TGTGCCAGCAGTAAAGGGAGGGCGAGCAATCAGCCCCAGCATTTT. Encoded protein: CASSKGRASNQPQHF.

The genes are TRBV5-1 and TRBJ2-7, with D tentatively TRBD1 (7 bases). The CDR3 consists of 14 residues. Germline CDR1 is SGHRS and CDR2 is YFSETQ. The V end lost 3 bases, the J end lost 4 bases, and 14 bases lay between the germline ends. The CDR3 region is CASSWGAGGYEQYF. The CDR3 coding sequence is TGCGCCAGCAGCTGGGGGGCAGGGGGTTACGAGCAGTACTTC. Together with reference TRBV5-1 and TRBJ2-7, the CDR3 gives the full variable domain: KAGVTQTPRYLIKTRGQQVTLSCSPISGHRSVSWYQQTPGQGLQFLFEYFSETQRNKGNFPGRFSGRQFSNSRSEMNVSTLELGDSALYLCASSWGAGGYEQYFGPGTRLTVT.

The chain carries TRBV5-4 and TRBJ2-5; D gene ambiguous. V was shortened by 0 bases and J by 3 bases, with 6 bases between the two germline ends. CDR1 SGHNT and CDR2 YYREEE come from the germline V gene (reference sequence). The CDR3 runs 13 residues. The CDR3 loop reads CASSLGQEETQYF. The CDR3 DNA sequence: TGTGCCAGCAGCTTGGGGCAGGAAGAGACCCAGTACTTC.

This clone was detected once. V gene TRBV25-1 combines with J gene TRBJ2-5; perhaps D is TRBD1 or TRBD2 (7 bases each). The CDR3 is 17 residues long. The V and J ends lost 3 bases and 5 bases respectively, with 22 bases between them. Germline V gene lookup returns CDR1 MGHDK and CDR2 SYGVNS. The CDR3 DNA reads TGTGCCAGCAGTGACTCTAGGGAGGGGGCGCCGAAGGAGACCCAGTACTTC. Its protein product is CASSDSREGAPKETQYF.